Each of the 13 T cell receptor beta chains below was sequenced from the same sample in a study of blood T cells in healthy people across ages. The use of a sample-barcoded 5' primer and a J-beta primer mix characterized a second PCR of about 6 to 11 cycles. TCRdb fed the 5' RACE reads into MiXCR, producing one record per CDR3 protein. The table includes hundreds of thousands of distinct CDR3 sequences, 49% detected once. What was sequenced was blood. Receptors were obtained from a woman aged 55-70 years in good health.

The V and J genes are TRBV20-1 and TRBJ2-7; D may be TRBD2 (5 bases). From germline, CDR1 is DFQATT and CDR2 SNEGSKA (reference sequence). The CDR3 sequence is 12 residues long. V shed 2 bases and J shed 4 bases, with 9 bases lying between them. CDR3 amino acids: CSARTRAYEQYF. DNA of the CDR3: TGCAGTGCTAGAACTAGGGCATACGAGCAGTACTTC.

The rearrangement uses TRBV25-1 and TRBJ2-5; 9 bases match TRBD1. Unmatched junction bases numbered 10, after V lost 1 base and J lost 7 bases. CDR1 and CDR2 (germline): MGHDK, SYGVNS. The CDR3 sequence is 16 residues long. CDR3 in DNA: TGTGCCAGCAGTGAATGGGGGACAGGGCCACCGGGGACCCAGTACTTC. Its protein is CASSEWGTGPPGTQYF. Full variable domain (missing parts from reference TRBV25-1 and TRBJ2-5): EADIYQTPRYLVIGTGKKITLECSQTMGHDKMYWYQQDPGMELHLIHYSYGVNSTEKGDLSSESTVSRIRTEHFPLTLESARPSHTSQYLCASSEWGTGPPGTQYFGPGTRLLVL.

This chain connects TRBV20-1 to TRBJ1-6; D is ambiguous. The CDR3 totals 14 residues. Trimming removed 0 bases at V and 9 bases at J, with 12 bases between. Germline assignment: CDR1 DFQATT and CDR2 SNEGSKA (reference sequence). DNA for the CDR3: TGCAGTGCTAGAGACCCCGGTGTGGGTTCACCCCTCCACTTT. As protein: CSARDPGVGSPLHF.

This clonotype appeared a few times. V and J are TRBV7-3 and TRBJ2-7, with 7 bases identical to TRBD2. CDR1 is SGHTA and CDR2 is FQGTGA in the germline V gene. The CDR3 is made up of 15 amino acids. J was trimmed by 3 bases and V by 5 bases; bases with no gene match: 10. The CDR3: CASSPQAGSYYEQYF. The CDR3 nucleotides read TGTGCCAGCAGCCCGCAAGCGGGAAGCTACTACGAGCAGTACTTC.

This clonotype was found once. CDR3 region: CSAHRQGWEQYF. CDR3 coding DNA: TGCAGTGCTCACCGACAGGGTTGGGAGCAGTACTTC. The V and J genes are TRBV20-1 and TRBJ2-7; 7 bases fit TRBD1. Germline values: CDR1 DFQATT, CDR2 SNEGSKA (reference sequence). This CDR3 contains 12 residues. Unmatched junction bases numbered 8, after V lost 5 bases and J lost 7 bases.

CDR3 in amino acids: CAWSVIAGKVDTQYF. CDR3 DNA: TGTGCCTGGAGTGTAATCGCGGGAAAGGTAGATACGCAGTATTTT. The V call is TRBV30, the J call TRBJ2-3, with D possibly TRBD2 on 6 matching bases. Per germline, CDR1 GTSNPN and CDR2 SVGIG (reference sequence). Trimming took off 0 bases at V and 5 bases at J, with 15 bases between the two ends. This CDR3 spans 15 amino acids.

The chain is built from TRBV12-3 or TRBV12-4 and TRBJ1-6; 9 nucleotides match TRBD1. Germline trimming cut 3 bases from V and 3 bases from J; bases unmatched to any gene: 9. CDR3 size: 18 residues. The CDR3 spells CASSFLGTGIGYNSPLHF. In DNA, the CDR3 is TGTGCCAGCAGTTTTTTGGGGACAGGGATCGGCTATAATTCACCCCTCCACTTT.

As concerns this clonotype: The junction differs from germline at one of its ends, possibly a read error. The rearrangement uses TRBV7-9 and TRBJ2-3; D gene uncertain. The CDR3 has 14 amino acids. CDR1 is SEHNR, CDR2 FQNEAQ, per germline (reference sequence). This CDR3 is CANSSNSLQDTQYF. The CDR3 DNA reads TGTGCCAACAGCTCCAACTCTTTACAGGATACGCAGTATTTT.

V is TRBV5-4 and J is TRBJ2-2, with TRBD2 as a possible D gene (6 bases). CDR1 and CDR2 (germline): SGHNT, YYREEE (reference sequence). The V gene lost 0 bases and the J gene lost 2 bases, with 14 bases spanning the gap. There are 17 residues in the CDR3. CDR3 nucleotides: TGTGCCAGCAGCTTGGCGGGTGGCGGGATTAACACCGGGGAGCTGTTTTTT. The encoded protein is CASSLAGGGINTGELFF.

The chain couples TRBV18 to TRBJ1-2; maybe TRBD1 (5 bases). Trimming cost V 6 bases and J 2 bases, with 13 bases left between them. This CDR3 is 14 amino acids long. From germline, CDR1 is KGHSH and CDR2 LQKENI. The chain's CDR3 is CASSSPGGNYGYTF. The CDR3, as DNA: TGTGCCAGCTCGTCTCCCGGGGGGAACTATGGCTACACCTTC.

The CDR3 loop reads CAISEDNEQFF. CDR3 nucleotides: TGTGCCATCAGTGAGGACAATGAGCAGTTCTTC. The chain is built from TRBV10-3 and TRBJ2-1; D call uncertain. Per the germline V gene, CDR1 is ENHRY and CDR2 is SYGVKD. This CDR3 region has 11 residues. V dropped 2 bases and J dropped 5 bases, with 1 base sitting between them.

Remarks on this clonotype: At one boundary the junction diverges from the germline segment, which might be a read error. The J gene is TRBJ1-1, the V gene TRBV14; no firm D call. This CDR3 has 13 residues. Germline lookup yields CDR1 SGHDN and CDR2 FVKESK. The CDR3 here is CASSEEWNTEAFF. Written as DNA, the CDR3 is TGTGCCAGCAGCGAAGAGTGGAACACTGAAGCTTTCTTT.

The chain carries TRBV27 and TRBJ2-7; 9 bases align to TRBD1. After removal of 5 bases from V and 6 bases from J, the junction contained 14 bases not matched to a gene. The CDR3 has 16 residues. The germline gives CDR1 MNHEY, CDR2 SMNVEV (reference sequence). CDR3: CASSIRQGVLRGEQYF. In DNA form, the CDR3 reads TGTGCCAGCAGTATCCGACAGGGGGTGCTTCGGGGCGAGCAGTACTTC.